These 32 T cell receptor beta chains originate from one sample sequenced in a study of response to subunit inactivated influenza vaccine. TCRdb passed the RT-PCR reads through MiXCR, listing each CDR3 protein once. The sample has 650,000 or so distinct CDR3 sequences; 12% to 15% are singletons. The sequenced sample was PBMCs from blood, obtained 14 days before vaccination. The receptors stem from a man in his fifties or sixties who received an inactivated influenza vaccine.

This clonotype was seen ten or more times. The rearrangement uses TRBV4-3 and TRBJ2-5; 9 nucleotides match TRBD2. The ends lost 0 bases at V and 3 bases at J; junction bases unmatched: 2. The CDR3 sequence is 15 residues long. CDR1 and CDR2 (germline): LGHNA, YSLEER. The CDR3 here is CASSQDRLAEETQYF. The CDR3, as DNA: TGCGCCAGCAGCCAAGATCGACTAGCGGAAGAGACCCAGTACTTC.

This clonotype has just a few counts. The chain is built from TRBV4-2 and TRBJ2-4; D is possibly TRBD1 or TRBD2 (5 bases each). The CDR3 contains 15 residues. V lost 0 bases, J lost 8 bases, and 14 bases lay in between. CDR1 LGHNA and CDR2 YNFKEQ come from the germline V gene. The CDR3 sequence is CASSQDLQGRDIQYF. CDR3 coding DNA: TGTGCCAGCAGCCAAGACCTCCAGGGACGTGACATTCAGTACTTC.

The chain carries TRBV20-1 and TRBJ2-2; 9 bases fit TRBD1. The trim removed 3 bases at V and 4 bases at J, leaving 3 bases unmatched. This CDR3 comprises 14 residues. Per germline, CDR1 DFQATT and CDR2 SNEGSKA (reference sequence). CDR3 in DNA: TGCAGTGCTAGGGGGACAGGGCGCACCGGGGAGCTGTTTTTT. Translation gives CSARGTGRTGELFF.

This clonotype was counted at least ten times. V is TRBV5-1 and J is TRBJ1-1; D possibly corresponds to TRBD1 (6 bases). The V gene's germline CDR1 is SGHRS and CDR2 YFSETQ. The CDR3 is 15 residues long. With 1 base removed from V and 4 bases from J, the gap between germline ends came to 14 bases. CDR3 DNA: TGCGCCAGCAGCTTGCTGGGGGCGCAACGCACTGAAGCTTTCTTT. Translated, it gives CASSLLGAQRTEAFF.

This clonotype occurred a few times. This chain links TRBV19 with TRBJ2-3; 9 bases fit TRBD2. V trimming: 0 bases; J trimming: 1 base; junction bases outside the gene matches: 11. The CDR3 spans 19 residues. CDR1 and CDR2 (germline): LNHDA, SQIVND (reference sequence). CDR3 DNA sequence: TGTGCCAGTAGTATAGATCTATTGACTAGCGGACGCCGCACAGATACGCAGTATTTT. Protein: CASSIDLLTSGRRTDTQYF.

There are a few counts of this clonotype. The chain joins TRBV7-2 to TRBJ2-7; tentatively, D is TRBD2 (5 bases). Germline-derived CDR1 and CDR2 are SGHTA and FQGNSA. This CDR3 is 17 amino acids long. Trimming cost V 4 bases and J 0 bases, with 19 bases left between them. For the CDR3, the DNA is TGTGCCAGCAGCTCTAAACCCTATCCGGGGTCCTCCTACGAGCAGTACTTC. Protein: CASSSKPYPGSSYEQYF.

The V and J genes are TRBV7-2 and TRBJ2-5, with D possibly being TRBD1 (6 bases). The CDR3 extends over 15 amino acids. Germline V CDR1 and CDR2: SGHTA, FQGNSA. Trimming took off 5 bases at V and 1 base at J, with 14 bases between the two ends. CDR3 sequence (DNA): TGTGCCAGCAGCGCCCGACAGGTCCTCCAAGAGACCCAGTACTTC. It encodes CASSARQVLQETQYF.

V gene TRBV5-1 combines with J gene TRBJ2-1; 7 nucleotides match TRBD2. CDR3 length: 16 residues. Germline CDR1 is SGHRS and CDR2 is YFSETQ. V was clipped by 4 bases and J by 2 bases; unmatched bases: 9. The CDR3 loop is CASSRISSGPYNEQFF. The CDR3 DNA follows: TGCGCCAGCAGCAGAATTTCTAGCGGACCCTACAATGAGCAGTTCTTC.

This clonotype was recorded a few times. The CDR3 region is CSGGGSDTQYF. In nucleotides, the CDR3 is TGCAGTGGCGGGGGTTCAGATACGCAGTATTTT. The J gene is TRBJ2-3, the V gene TRBV20-1; 7 bases align to TRBD2. The V gene's germline CDR1 is DFQATT and CDR2 SNEGSKA (reference sequence). Trimming took 7 bases from V and 4 from J; bases not matched to a gene: 2. There are 11 residues in the CDR3.

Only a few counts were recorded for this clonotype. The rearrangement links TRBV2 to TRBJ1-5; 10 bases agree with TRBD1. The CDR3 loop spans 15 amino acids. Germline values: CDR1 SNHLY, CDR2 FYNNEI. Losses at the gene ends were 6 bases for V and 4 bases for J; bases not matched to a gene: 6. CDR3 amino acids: CASSVWTGGNQPQHF. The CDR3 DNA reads TGTGCCAGCAGCGTTTGGACAGGGGGTAATCAGCCCCAGCATTTT.

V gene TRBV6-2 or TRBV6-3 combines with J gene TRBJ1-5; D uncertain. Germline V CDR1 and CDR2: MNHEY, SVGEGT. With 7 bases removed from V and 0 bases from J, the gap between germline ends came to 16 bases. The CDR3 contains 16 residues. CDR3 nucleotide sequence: TGTGCCAGCACCCTCGCCACACGTTCTAGCAATCAGCCCCAGCATTTT. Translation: CASTLATRSSNQPQHF.

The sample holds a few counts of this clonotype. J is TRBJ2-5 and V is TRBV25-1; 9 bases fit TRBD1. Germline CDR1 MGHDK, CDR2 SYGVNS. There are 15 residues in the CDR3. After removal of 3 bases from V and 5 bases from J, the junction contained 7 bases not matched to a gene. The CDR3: CASSESDRGYETQYF. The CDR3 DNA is TGTGCCAGCAGTGAGTCGGACAGGGGTTACGAGACCCAGTACTTC.

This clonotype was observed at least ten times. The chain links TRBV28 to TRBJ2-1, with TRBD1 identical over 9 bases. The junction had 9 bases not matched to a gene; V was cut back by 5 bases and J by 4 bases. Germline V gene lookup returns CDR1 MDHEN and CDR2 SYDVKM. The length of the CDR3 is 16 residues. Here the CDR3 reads CASSQTGGASYNEQFF. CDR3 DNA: TGTGCCAGCAGTCAAACAGGGGGCGCTTCTTACAATGAGCAGTTCTTC. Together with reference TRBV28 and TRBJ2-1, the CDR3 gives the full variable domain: DVKVTQSSRYLVKRTGEKVFLECVQDMDHENMFWYRQDPGLGLRLIYFSYDVKMKEKGDIPEGYSVSREKKERFSLILESASTNQTSMYLCASSQTGGASYNEQFFGPGTRLTVL.

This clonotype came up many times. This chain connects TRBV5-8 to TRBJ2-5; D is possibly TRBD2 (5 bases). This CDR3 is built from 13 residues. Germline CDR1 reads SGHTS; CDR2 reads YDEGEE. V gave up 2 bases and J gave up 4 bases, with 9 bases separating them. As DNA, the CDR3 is TGTGCCAGCAGCTTACGGAGGACAGAGACCCAGTACTTC. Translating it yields CASSLRRTETQYF.

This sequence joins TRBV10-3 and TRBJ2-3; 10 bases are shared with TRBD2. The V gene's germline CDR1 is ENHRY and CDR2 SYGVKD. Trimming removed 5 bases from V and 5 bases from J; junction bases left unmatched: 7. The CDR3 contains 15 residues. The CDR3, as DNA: TGTGCCATCAGTATATTAGCGGGAGGTAAAGATACGCAGTATTTT. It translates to CAISILAGGKDTQYF.

This CDR3 reads CASSAPADRALQPQHF. In DNA, the CDR3 is TGTGCCAGCAGTGCACCAGCCGACAGGGCTTTACAACCCCAGCATTTT. This chain uses TRBV12-3 or TRBV12-4 with TRBJ1-5; 7 bases fit TRBD1. Trimming cost V 5 bases and J 10 bases; bases outside gene matches: 17. CDR3 size: 16 residues.

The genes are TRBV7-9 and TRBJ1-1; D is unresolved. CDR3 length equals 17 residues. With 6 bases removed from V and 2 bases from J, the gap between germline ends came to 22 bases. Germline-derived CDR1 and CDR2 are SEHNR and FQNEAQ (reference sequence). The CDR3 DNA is TGTGCCAGCAGTCCGACCACGTCAAGGGTATTAAACACTGAAGCTTTCTTT. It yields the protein CASSPTTSRVLNTEAFF.

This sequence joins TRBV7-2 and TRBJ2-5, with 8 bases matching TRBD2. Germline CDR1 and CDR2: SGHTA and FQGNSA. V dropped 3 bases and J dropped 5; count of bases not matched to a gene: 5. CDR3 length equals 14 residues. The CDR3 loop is CASSFGGGPETQYF. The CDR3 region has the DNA TGTGCCAGCAGCTTCGGGGGGGGGCCGGAGACCCAGTACTTC.

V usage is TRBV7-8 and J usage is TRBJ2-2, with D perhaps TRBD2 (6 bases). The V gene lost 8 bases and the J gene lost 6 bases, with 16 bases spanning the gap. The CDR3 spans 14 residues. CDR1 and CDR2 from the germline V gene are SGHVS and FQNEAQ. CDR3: CASSRRLASGELFF. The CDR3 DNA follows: TGTGCCAGCTCTCGCCGGCTAGCGTCCGGGGAGCTGTTTTTT.

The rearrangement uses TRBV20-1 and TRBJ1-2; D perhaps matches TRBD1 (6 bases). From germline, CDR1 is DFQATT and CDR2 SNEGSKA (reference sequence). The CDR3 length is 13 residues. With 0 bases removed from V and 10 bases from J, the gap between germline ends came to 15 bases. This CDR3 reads CSARDPTRGDYTF. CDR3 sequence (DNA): TGCAGTGCTAGAGATCCGACAAGGGGGGACTACACCTTC.

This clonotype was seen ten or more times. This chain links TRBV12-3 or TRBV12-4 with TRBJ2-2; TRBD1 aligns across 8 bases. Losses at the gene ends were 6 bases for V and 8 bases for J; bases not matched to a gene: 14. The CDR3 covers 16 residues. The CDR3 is CASSKTAGGAVGELFF. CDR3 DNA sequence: TGTGCCAGCAGCAAAACCGCAGGGGGCGCAGTAGGGGAGCTGTTTTTT.

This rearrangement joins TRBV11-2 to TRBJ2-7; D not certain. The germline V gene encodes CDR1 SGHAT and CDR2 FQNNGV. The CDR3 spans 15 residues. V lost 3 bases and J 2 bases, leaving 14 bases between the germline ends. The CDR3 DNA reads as TGTGCCAGCAGCTTTCCTTCCCGGCTACCCTACGAGCAGTACTTC. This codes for CASSFPSRLPYEQYF. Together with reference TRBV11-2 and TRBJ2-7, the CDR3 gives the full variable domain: EAGVAQSPRYKIIEKRQSVAFWCNPISGHATLYWYQQILGQGPKLLIQFQNNGVVDDSQLPKDRFSAERLKGVDSTLKIQPAKLEDSAVYLCASSFPSRLPYEQYFGPGTRLTVT.

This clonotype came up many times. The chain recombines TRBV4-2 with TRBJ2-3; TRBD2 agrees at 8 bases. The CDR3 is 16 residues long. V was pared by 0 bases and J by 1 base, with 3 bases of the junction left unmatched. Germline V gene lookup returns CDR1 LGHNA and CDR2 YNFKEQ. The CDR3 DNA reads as TGTGCCAGCAGCCAAGATACAGCGGGGGGCACAGATACGCAGTATTTT. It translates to CASSQDTAGGTDTQYF.

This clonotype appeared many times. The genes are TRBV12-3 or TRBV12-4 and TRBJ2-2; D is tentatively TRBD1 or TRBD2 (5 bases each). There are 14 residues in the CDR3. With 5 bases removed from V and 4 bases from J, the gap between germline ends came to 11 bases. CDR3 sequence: CASSPGTGTGELFF. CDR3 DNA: TGTGCCAGCAGTCCCGGGACCGGCACCGGGGAGCTGTTTTTT.

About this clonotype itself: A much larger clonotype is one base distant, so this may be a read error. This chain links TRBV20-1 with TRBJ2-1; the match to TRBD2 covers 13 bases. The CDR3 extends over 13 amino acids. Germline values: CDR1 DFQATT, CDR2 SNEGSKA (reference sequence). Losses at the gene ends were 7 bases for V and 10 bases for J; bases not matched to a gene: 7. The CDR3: CSGSRTSGREQFF. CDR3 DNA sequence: TGCAGTGGTAGCCGGACTAGCGGGAGAGAGCAGTTCTTC.

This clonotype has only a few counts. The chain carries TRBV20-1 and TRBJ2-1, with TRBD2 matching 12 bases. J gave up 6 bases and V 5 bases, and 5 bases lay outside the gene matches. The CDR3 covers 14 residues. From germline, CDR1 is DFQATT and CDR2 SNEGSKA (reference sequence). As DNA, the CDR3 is TGCAGTGCTCTAGCGGGAGGGGCCTCCAATGAGCAGTTCTTC. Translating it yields CSALAGGASNEQFF.

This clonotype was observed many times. The CDR3: CAISDNIGSSTDTQYF. The CDR3, as DNA: TGTGCCATCAGTGATAATATTGGTAGCTCCACAGATACGCAGTATTTT. The chain has TRBV10-3 and TRBJ2-3; D unclear. The CDR3 sequence is 16 residues long. Looked up from germline, CDR1 is ENHRY and CDR2 is SYGVKD. The V end lost 3 bases, the J end lost 2 bases, and 15 bases lay between the germline ends.

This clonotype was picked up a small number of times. The CDR3 region is CSVEIAKTILPSTDTQYF. The CDR3, as DNA: TGCAGCGTTGAGATCGCGAAAACAATCCTACCTAGCACAGATACGCAGTATTTT. The rearrangement uses TRBV29-1 and TRBJ2-3; no firm D call. The V end lost 3 bases, the J end lost 0 bases, and 22 bases lay between the germline ends. Germline V CDR1 and CDR2: SQVTM, ANQGSEA. The length of the CDR3 is 18 residues.

CDR3 sequence reads: CSARTPGQGYNEQFF. CDR3 bases: TGCAGTGCTAGAACGCCGGGACAGGGGTACAATGAGCAGTTCTTC. The chain uses TRBV20-1 and TRBJ2-1, with 10 bases lining up with TRBD1. The CDR3 loop spans 15 amino acids. CDR1 is DFQATT, CDR2 SNEGSKA, per germline (reference sequence). J was trimmed by 4 bases and V by 2 bases; bases with no gene match: 5.

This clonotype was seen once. The CDR3 DNA sequence: TGTGCCAGCAGCGATGCCCTCAACGAGCAGTACTTC. This codes for CASSDALNEQYF. This rearrangement joins TRBV9 to TRBJ2-7; D uncertain. Germline-derived CDR1 and CDR2 are SGDLS and YYNGEE. The CDR3 runs to 12 residues. V shed 3 bases and J shed 5 bases, with 9 bases lying between them.

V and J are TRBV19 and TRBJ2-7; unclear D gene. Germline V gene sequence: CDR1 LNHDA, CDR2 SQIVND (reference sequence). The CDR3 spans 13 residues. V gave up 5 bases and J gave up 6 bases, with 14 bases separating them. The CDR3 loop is CASSHRQTGEQYF. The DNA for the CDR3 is TGTGCCAGTAGTCATCGCCAGACGGGCGAGCAGTACTTC.

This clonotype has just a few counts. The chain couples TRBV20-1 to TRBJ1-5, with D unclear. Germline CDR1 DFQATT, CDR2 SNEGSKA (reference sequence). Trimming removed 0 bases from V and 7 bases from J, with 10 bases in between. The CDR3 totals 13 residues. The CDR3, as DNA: TGCAGTGCTAGAGACCAACCACGGCAGCCCCAGCATTTT. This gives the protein CSARDQPRQPQHF.